This T cell receptor (beta chain) was sequenced for a study of T cell repertoires in cytomegalovirus infection. Study as a whole: Indicated by public TCR beta signatures were CMV infection and matching HLA type. Study conclusions and caveats: The study identified carriers of CMV plus the relevant HLA from cumulative public TCR beta family frequency. CMV-specific TCR beta clonotypes restricted by HLA-C dominated the ex vivo response.

This clonotype was observed many times. Its antigen remains unknown. TCRdb recomputed calls from the reads with MiXCR, one row per CDR3 protein. Of 290,000 or so distinct CDR3 sequences in the sample, 9.6% were seen once. Trimming removed 1 base at V and 4 bases at J, with 11 bases between. Germline V lookup: CDR1 SGHKS, CDR2 YYEKEE (reference sequence). CDR3 length equals 14 residues. The specimen was PBMCs. This TCR was recovered from a human donor in good health (CMV status not recorded). Some clones in this sample may be carry-over from other donors' samples. J is TRBJ1-1 and V is TRBV5-5, with D unresolved. CDR3 coding DNA: TGTGCCAGCAGCTTGTTGACACGAGGCACTGAAGCTTTCTTT. Its protein product is CASSLLTRGTEAFF.